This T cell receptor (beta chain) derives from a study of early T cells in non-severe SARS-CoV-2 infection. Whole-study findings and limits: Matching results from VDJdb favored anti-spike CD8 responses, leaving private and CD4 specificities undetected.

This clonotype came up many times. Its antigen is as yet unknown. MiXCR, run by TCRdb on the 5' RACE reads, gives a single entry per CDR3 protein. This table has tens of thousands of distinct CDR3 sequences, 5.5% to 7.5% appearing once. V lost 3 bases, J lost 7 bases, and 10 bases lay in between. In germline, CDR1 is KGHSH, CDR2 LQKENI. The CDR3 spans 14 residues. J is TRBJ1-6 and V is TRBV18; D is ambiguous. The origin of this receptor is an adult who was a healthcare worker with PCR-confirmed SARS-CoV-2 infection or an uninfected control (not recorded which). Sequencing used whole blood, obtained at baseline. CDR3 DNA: TGTGCCAGCTCACCTAATGCAGGAAATTCACCCCTCCACTTT. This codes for CASSPNAGNSPLHF.